These 25 T cell receptor beta chains were sequenced from one sample in a study of blood T cell repertoires in COVID-19. TCRdb's copy holds only in-frame clones and misses some; the assay was immunoSEQ multiplex PCR. The sample contains 50,000 or so clones, approximately 80% of which appear only once. Source material: peripheral blood. The receptors originated from a human donor with active or convalescent COVID-19. The donor label of this sample is uncertain.

The CDR3 DNA reads TGTGCCAGCAGCCAAGCGACAGGCGGTCAGCCCCAGCATTTT. Translating gives CASSQATGGQPQHF. The chain carries TRBV3-1 (or the pseudogene TRBV3-2) and TRBJ1-5, with D maybe TRBD1 (6 bases). Trimming cost V 1 base and J 6 bases, with 10 bases left between them. The CDR3 is 14 residues long. The germline CDR1 and CDR2 sequences are LGHDT and YNNKEL (reference sequence).

V is TRBV2 and J is TRBJ1-5; 7 nucleotides agree with TRBD1. Germline CDR1 and CDR2: SNHLY and FYNNEI. Trimming took 6 bases from V and 0 from J; bases not matched to a gene: 2. The CDR3 consists of 14 residues. The CDR3 sequence is CASSGTVSNQPQHF. The DNA for the CDR3 is TGTGCCAGCAGCGGGACAGTTAGCAATCAGCCCCAGCATTTT.

The chain combines TRBV4-1 with TRBJ2-3, with a weak D call TRBD2 (5 bases). Trimming pared 0 bases from V and 2 bases from J, leaving 15 bases between. The CDR3 has 17 residues. Germline V gives CDR1 MGHRA, CDR2 YSYEKL. The CDR3 loop is CASSQEPSRANTDTQYF. CDR3 bases: TGCGCCAGCAGCCAAGAACCATCGCGGGCAAACACAGATACGCAGTATTTT.

The rearrangement joins TRBV25-1 to TRBJ2-4; 11 bases line up with TRBD1. V shed 4 bases, J shed 12 bases, and the junction held 5 bases outside the gene matches. The CDR3 runs 13 residues. Germline V gene lookup returns CDR1 MGHDK and CDR2 SYGVNS. The chain's CDR3 is CASSGDRGDTQYF. In nucleotides, the CDR3 is TGTGCCAGCAGTGGGGACAGGGGGGACACTCAGTACTTC.

This chain joins TRBV4-1 and TRBJ1-2, with 8 bases matching TRBD1. CDR1 and CDR2 from the germline V gene are MGHRA and YSYEKL. Trimming at V came to 0 bases and at J to 0 bases, leaving 3 bases not matched to a gene. CDR3 length equals 16 residues. DNA of the CDR3: TGCGCCAGCAGCCAAGATCGGACAGGGCCTAACTATGGCTACACCTTC. This codes for CASSQDRTGPNYGYTF.

J is TRBJ1-2 and V is TRBV5-5; 9 bases fit TRBD1. Germline-derived CDR1 and CDR2 are SGHKS and YYEKEE (reference sequence). CDR3 length equals 12 residues. The trim removed 5 bases at V and 8 bases at J, leaving 4 bases unmatched. The CDR3 protein is CASRRTGVGYTF. CDR3 coding DNA: TGTGCCAGCAGGCGGACAGGGGTCGGCTACACCTTC.

The J gene is TRBJ2-1, the V gene TRBV6-5, with TRBD2 matching 9 bases. The V segment lost 8 bases and the J segment 2 bases; nucleotides outside the gene matches: 7. CDR3 length: 15 amino acids. Germline V gene data show CDR1 as MNHEY and CDR2 as SVGAGI. The CDR3 reads CASVAGEGPYNEQFF. CDR3 in DNA: TGTGCCAGCGTAGCGGGAGAGGGTCCCTACAATGAGCAGTTCTTC.

This clone turned up a few times. The CDR3 sequence is CASSLDQGLYGYTF. Here the CDR3 DNA reads TGTGCCAGCAGTTTAGATCAGGGGCTCTATGGCTACACCTTC. V gene TRBV27 combines with J gene TRBJ1-2, with D possibly being TRBD1 (6 bases). The V end was cut by 2 bases, the J end by 4 bases, with 11 bases between. CDR1 and CDR2 from the germline V gene are MNHEY and SMNVEV (reference sequence). The CDR3 covers 14 residues.

The V call is TRBV5-1, the J call TRBJ2-7; tentatively, D is TRBD1 (5 bases). V gave up 2 bases and J gave up 2 bases, with 8 bases separating them. This CDR3 spans 13 amino acids. Per the germline V gene, CDR1 is SGHRS and CDR2 is YFSETQ. In nucleotides, the CDR3 is TGCGCCAGCAGCTTCGACAGACCCTACGAGCAGTACTTC. Encoded protein: CASSFDRPYEQYF.

This clone was counted a single time. V gene TRBV3-1 (or the pseudogene TRBV3-2) combines with J gene TRBJ2-1, with D possibly matching TRBD1 (5 bases). Germline CDR1 reads LGHDT; CDR2 reads YNNKEL (reference sequence). The ends were cut back, 0 bases at V and 0 bases at J, with 15 bases in the middle. The CDR3 covers 18 residues. The CDR3 region is CASSQERGPTGSYNEQFF. The DNA for the CDR3 is TGTGCCAGCAGCCAAGAAAGGGGCCCCACCGGCTCCTACAATGAGCAGTTCTTC.

The V and J genes are TRBV6-5 and TRBJ2-7; perhaps TRBD2 as D (7 bases). The germline CDR1 and CDR2 sequences are MNHEY and SVGAGI. With 6 bases removed from V and 3 bases from J, the gap between germline ends came to 18 bases. The length of the CDR3 is 15 residues. The DNA for the CDR3 is TGTGCCAGCAGGAAGAGGGGGGGCTGGGACTACGAGCAGTACTTC. This codes for CASRKRGGWDYEQYF.

The chain joins TRBV7-2 to TRBJ2-7; 11 bases are a match to TRBD1. The V and J ends lost 1 base and 5 bases, in that order; junction bases with no gene match: 10. The CDR3 sequence is 17 residues long. Per the germline V gene, CDR1 is SGHTA and CDR2 is FQGNSA. In DNA, the CDR3 is TGTGCCAGCAGCTTAGAGTTTGAAGGGACAGGGGGGAACGAGCAGTACTTC. This gives the protein CASSLEFEGTGGNEQYF.

The J gene is TRBJ1-2, the V gene TRBV2, with D possibly TRBD1 on 6 matching bases. This CDR3 is built from 13 residues. V was trimmed by 6 bases and J by 5 bases, leaving 13 bases between them. The germline V gene has CDR1 SNHLY and CDR2 FYNNEI. CDR3 in DNA: TGTGCCAGCAGAGACGTCGGACAGTATGGCTACACCTTC. Amino acids: CASRDVGQYGYTF.

The chain uses TRBV7-3 and TRBJ2-3; TRBD2 matches at 9 bases. CDR3 size: 16 residues. Trimming cost V 6 bases and J 4 bases; bases outside gene matches: 11. Germline-derived CDR1 and CDR2 are SGHTA and FQGTGA. The chain's CDR3 is CASSPVGGLAADTQYF. The DNA for the CDR3 is TGTGCCAGCAGTCCCGTTGGGGGACTAGCCGCAGATACGCAGTATTTT.

This chain connects TRBV5-1 to TRBJ2-7; 14 positions match TRBD2. The trim removed 6 bases at V and 4 bases at J, leaving 9 bases unmatched. CDR1 is SGHRS, CDR2 YFSETQ, per germline. This CDR3 has 16 residues. The CDR3 here is CASNLGTSGSVYEQYF. In DNA form, the CDR3 reads TGCGCCAGCAACCTCGGGACTAGCGGGAGTGTGTACGAGCAGTACTTC.

The V and J genes are TRBV11-3 and TRBJ2-2; tentatively, D is TRBD2 (5 bases). Trimming took 1 base from V and 4 from J, leaving 10 bases between them. The CDR3 length is 15 residues. Germline values: CDR1 SGHNT, CDR2 YENEEA. Here the CDR3 reads CASSLGGIGTGELFF. The CDR3 DNA follows: TGTGCCAGCAGCTTAGGAGGGATAGGCACCGGGGAGCTGTTTTTT.

In the case of this clone: One junction end does not reproduce the germline sequence, and a read error may be involved. This rearrangement joins TRBV7-7 to TRBJ2-7; 9 positions agree with TRBD2. The CDR3 contains 17 residues. Germline V CDR1 and CDR2: SSHAT, FNYEAQ (reference sequence). The CDR3 region has the DNA TGTGCTAGCAGCCCCCTTCTCCCGTCAGCGGGGGGTTACGAGCAGTACTTC. This gives the protein CASSPLLPSAGGYEQYF.

J is TRBJ2-2 and V is TRBV9; 12 nucleotides match TRBD2. Trimming cost V 4 bases and J 4 bases; bases outside gene matches: 8. Germline CDR1 is SGDLS and CDR2 is YYNGEE. CDR3 length: 17 amino acids. The CDR3 region has the DNA TGTGCCAGCAGCCCGTGGACTAGCGGGGCGGGCACCGGGGAGCTGTTTTTT. This translates into CASSPWTSGAGTGELFF. The full variable domain, rest sourced from reference TRBV9 and TRBJ2-2, is DSGVTQTPKHLITATGQRVTLRCSPRSGDLSVYWYQQSLDQGLQFLIQYYNGEERAKGNILERFSAQQFPDLHSELNLSSLELGDSALYFCASSPWTSGAGTGELFFGEGSRLTVL.

The rearrangement uses TRBV9 and TRBJ2-7, with D maybe TRBD2 (6 bases). Between the trimmed V and J ends, which lost 0 bases and 3 bases, there was a span of 10 bases. Germline V lookup: CDR1 SGDLS, CDR2 YYNGEE. The length of the CDR3 is 14 residues. The CDR3 is CASSVGRGNYEQYF. CDR3 in DNA: TGTGCCAGCAGCGTAGGACGGGGGAACTACGAGCAGTACTTC.

This chain links TRBV7-6 with TRBJ2-3; 9 nucleotides match TRBD2. CDR1 and CDR2 from the germline V gene are SGHVS and FNYEAQ. With V trimmed by 2 bases and J by 0 bases, 9 bases remained unmatched. CDR3 length: 18 residues. The CDR3 DNA reads TGTGCCAGCAGCTTATTTAGGCGGGAGGGCGGCAGCACAGATACGCAGTATTTT. It specifies CASSLFRREGGSTDTQYF.

This sequence joins TRBV4-2 and TRBJ1-4, with TRBD1 identical over 12 bases. Germline CDR1 LGHNA, CDR2 YNFKEQ. Trimming cost V 7 bases and J 7 bases; bases outside gene matches: 4. CDR3 length equals 14 residues. CDR3 loop: CASTGTGGVEKLFF. The CDR3 nucleotides read TGTGCCAGCACTGGGACAGGGGGCGTTGAAAAACTGTTTTTT.

The V call is TRBV19, the J call TRBJ2-7, with 7 bases fitting TRBD1. V lost 4 bases to trimming and J lost 0 bases; unmatched junction nucleotides: 6. The CDR3 spans 15 residues. Germline V gene sequence: CDR1 LNHDA, CDR2 SQIVND (reference sequence). CDR3 amino acids: CASSTRDSFSYEQYF. CDR3 DNA sequence: TGTGCCAGTAGTACCCGGGACAGTTTCTCCTACGAGCAGTACTTC. The full variable domain, completed using reference TRBV19 and TRBJ2-7, is DGGITQSPKYLFRKEGQNVTLSCEQNLNHDAMYWYRQDPGQGLRLIYYSQIVNDFQKGDIAEGYSVSREKKESFPLTVTSAQKNPTAFYLCASSTRDSFSYEQYFGPGTRLTVT.

The V call is TRBV6-4, the J call TRBJ2-3, with D perhaps TRBD1 (5 bases). V was shortened by 3 bases and J by 1 base, with 11 bases between the two germline ends. This CDR3 has 15 amino acids. The germline CDR1 and CDR2 sequences are MRHNA and SNTAGT. The CDR3 protein is CASSDWGRGTDTQYF. DNA of the CDR3: TGTGCCAGCAGTGATTGGGGCAGAGGCACAGATACGCAGTATTTT.

This clone was recorded many times. This chain uses TRBV5-1 with TRBJ1-2; a possible D gene is TRBD1 (5 bases). The length of the CDR3 is 14 residues. CDR1 and CDR2 (germline): SGHRS, YFSETQ. The V end was cut by 4 bases, the J end by 8 bases, with 18 bases between. The CDR3 reads CASSLTGPGEGYTF. In DNA, the CDR3 is TGCGCCAGCAGCCTTACAGGCCCGGGTGAAGGCTACACCTTC.

The V gene is TRBV11-3, the J gene TRBJ1-4; D is uncertain. This CDR3 is 15 amino acids long. Germline CDR1 and CDR2: SGHNT and YENEEA. V dropped 5 bases and J dropped 0 bases, with 10 bases sitting between them. CDR3 nucleotide sequence: TGTGCCAGCAGCAAGCCGGGAGCAACTAATGAAAAACTGTTTTTT. Amino acids: CASSKPGATNEKLFF.